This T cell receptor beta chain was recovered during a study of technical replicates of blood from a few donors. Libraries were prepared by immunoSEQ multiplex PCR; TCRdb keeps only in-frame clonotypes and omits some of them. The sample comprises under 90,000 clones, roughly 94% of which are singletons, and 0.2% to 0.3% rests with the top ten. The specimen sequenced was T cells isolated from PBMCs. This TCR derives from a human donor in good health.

The DNA of the CDR3 is TGCGCCAGCAGCCAAGGGCGCGGGAGGTCAAACAATGAGCAGTTCTTC. Amino acid sequence: CASSQGRGRSNNEQFF. The chain carries TRBV4-1 and TRBJ2-1; 8 bases are shared with TRBD2. Germline assignment: CDR1 MGHRA and CDR2 YSYEKL. V lost 1 base and J lost 5; bases outside the gene matches: 7. The CDR3 is made up of 16 amino acids.